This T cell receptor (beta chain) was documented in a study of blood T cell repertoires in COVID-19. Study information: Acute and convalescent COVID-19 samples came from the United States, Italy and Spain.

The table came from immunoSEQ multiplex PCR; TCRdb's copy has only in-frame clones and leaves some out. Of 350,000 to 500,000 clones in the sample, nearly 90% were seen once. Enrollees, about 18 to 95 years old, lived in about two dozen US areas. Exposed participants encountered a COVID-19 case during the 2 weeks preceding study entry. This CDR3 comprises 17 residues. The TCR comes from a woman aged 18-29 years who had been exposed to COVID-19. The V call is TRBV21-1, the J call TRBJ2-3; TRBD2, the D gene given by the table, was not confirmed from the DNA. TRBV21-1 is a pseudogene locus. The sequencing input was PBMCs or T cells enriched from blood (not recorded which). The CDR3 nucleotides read TGTGCCAGCAGCAAAGATGGGACTAGCGGCCGCACAGATACGCAGTATTTT. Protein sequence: CASSKDGTSGRTDTQYF.